This paragraph reports one TCR beta chain. CDR3 length: 15 residues. Germline V gene lookup returns CDR1 MDHEN and CDR2 SYDVKM. This record comes from a study of T cells expressing NK-cell markers. Across the study: Seropositivity for HCMV was found in most of the eight sequenced donors, with one seronegative.

TCRdb re-called the 5' RACE reads and catalogs CDR3 proteins one per entry, DNA excluded. The sample features 350,000 to 400,000 distinct CDR3 sequences, with around 10% in its top ten. What was sequenced was blood T cells: a sorted CD56 or NKG2C T cell subset, CD4+ or CD8+ T cells, or bulk PBMC T cells (not recorded which). The chain is built from TRBV28 and TRBJ2-1; TCRdb outputs TRBD1, but without DNA this stays unchecked. The sequence was obtained from a woman aged 45 to 65 in good health. The CDR3 reads CASSLHRAGGDEQFF.